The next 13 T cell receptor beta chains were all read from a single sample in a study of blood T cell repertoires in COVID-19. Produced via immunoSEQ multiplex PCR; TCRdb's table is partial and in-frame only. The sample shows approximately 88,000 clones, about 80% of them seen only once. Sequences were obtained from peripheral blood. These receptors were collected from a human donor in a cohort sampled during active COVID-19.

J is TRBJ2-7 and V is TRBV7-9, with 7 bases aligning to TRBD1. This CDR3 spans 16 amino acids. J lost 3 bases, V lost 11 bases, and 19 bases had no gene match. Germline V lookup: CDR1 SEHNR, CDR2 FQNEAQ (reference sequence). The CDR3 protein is CASRPASGGLNYEQYF. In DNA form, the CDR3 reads TGTGCCTCCCGACCCGCCTCAGGGGGTTTAAACTACGAGCAGTACTTC.

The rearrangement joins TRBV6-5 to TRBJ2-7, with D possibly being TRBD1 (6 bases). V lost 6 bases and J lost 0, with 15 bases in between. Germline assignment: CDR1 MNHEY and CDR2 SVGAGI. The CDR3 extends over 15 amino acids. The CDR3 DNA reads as TGTGCCAGCAGAGTAGACAGGCGCCCCTCCTACGAGCAGTACTTC. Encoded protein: CASRVDRRPSYEQYF.

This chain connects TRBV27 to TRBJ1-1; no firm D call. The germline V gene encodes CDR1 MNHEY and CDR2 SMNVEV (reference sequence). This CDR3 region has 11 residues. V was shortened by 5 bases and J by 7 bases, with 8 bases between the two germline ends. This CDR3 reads CASSKQVEAFF. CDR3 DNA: TGTGCCAGCAGTAAACAAGTTGAAGCTTTCTTT.

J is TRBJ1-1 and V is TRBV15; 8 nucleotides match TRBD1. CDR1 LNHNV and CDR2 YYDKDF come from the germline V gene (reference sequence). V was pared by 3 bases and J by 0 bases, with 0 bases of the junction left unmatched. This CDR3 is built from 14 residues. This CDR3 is CATSRDRVNTEAFF. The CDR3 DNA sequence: TGTGCCACCAGCAGGGACAGGGTGAACACTGAAGCTTTCTTT.

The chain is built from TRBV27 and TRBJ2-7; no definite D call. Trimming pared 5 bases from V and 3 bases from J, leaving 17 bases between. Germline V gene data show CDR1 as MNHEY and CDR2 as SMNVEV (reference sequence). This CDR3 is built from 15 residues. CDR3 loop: CASSPTLGLFYEQYF. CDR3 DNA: TGTGCCAGCAGTCCGACGTTGGGCCTCTTCTACGAGCAGTACTTC.

The CDR3 here is CASSQDAVGPQHF. CDR3 sequence (DNA): TGCGCCAGCAGCCAAGACGCGGTTGGGCCCCAGCATTTT. V gene TRBV4-3 combines with J gene TRBJ1-5, with D hard to call. The CDR3 is 13 residues long. Germline values: CDR1 LGHNA, CDR2 YSLEER. Trimming took off 0 bases at V and 9 bases at J, with 9 bases between the two ends.

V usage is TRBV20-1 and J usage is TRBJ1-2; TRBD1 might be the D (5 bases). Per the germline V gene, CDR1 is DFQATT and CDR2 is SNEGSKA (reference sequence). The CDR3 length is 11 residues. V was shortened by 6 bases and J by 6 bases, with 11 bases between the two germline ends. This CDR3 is CSAKDINGYTF. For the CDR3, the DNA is TGCAGTGCCAAGGACATCAATGGCTACACCTTC.

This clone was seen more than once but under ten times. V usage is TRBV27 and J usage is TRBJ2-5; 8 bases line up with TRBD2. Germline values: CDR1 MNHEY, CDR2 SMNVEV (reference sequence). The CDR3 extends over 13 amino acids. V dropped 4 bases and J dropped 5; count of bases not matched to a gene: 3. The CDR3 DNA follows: TGTGCCAGCAGTTCGAGGACTAGCGAGACCCAGTACTTC. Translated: CASSSRTSETQYF.

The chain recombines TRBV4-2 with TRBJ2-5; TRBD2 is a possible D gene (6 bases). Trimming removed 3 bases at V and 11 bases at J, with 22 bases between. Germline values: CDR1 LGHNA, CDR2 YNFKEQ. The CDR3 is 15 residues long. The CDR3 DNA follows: TGTGCCAGCAGCCAGGGGGGTGGAGGGAACGAGGCTCAGTACTTC. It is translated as CASSQGGGGNEAQYF.

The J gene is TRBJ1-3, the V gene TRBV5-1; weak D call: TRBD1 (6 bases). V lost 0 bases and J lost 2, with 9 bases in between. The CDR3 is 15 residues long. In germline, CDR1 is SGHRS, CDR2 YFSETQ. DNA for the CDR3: TGCGCCAGCAGCTTGGCTTCAGGGGCTGGAAACACCATATATTTT. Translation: CASSLASGAGNTIYF. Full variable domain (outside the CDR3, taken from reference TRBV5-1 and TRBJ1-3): KAGVTQTPRYLIKTRGQQVTLSCSPISGHRSVSWYQQTPGQGLQFLFEYFSETQRNKGNFPGRFSGRQFSNSRSEMNVSTLELGDSALYLCASSLASGAGNTIYFGEGSWLTVV.

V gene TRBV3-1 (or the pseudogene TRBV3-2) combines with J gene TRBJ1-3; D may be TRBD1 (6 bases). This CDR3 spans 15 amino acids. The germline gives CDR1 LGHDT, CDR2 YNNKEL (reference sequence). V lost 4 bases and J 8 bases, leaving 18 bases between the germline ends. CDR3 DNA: TGTGCCAGCAGCCGCCGAAGAGGGGGTGAAGACACCATATATTTT. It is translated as CASSRRRGGEDTIYF.

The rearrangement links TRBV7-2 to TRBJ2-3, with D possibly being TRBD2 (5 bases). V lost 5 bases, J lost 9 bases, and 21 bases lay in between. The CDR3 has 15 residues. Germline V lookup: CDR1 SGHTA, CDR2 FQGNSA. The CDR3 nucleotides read TGTGCCAGCAGCAGCAGTAGAAATTTGGGAGTGACGCAGTATTTT. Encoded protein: CASSSSRNLGVTQYF.

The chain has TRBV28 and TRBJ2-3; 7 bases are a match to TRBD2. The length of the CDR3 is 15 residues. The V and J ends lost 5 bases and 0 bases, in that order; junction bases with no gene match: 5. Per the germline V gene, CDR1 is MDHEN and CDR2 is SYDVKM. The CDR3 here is CASSRIAGSTDTQYF. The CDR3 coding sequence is TGTGCCAGCAGTCGAATAGCGGGCAGCACAGATACGCAGTATTTT.